Below, one T cell receptor (beta chain) is given with its context. The entry originates in a study of T cells expressing NK-cell markers. TCRdb reprocessed the 5' RACE reads; each CDR3 protein has one entry and no DNA is given. The listing records about 440,000 distinct CDR3 sequences. This CDR3 comprises 18 residues. Germline assignment: CDR1 SGDLS and CDR2 YYNGEE. Sample: blood T cells: a sorted CD56 or NKG2C T cell subset, CD4+ or CD8+ T cells, or bulk PBMC T cells (not recorded which). This rearrangement joins TRBV9 to TRBJ2-2; TCRdb lists TRBD2, though no DNA is available to test this call. The clonotype originates from a woman between 18 and 70 years old in good health. Here the CDR3 reads CASSSGLAGAMNTGELFF. The full variable domain, with the rest looked up from reference TRBV9 and TRBJ2-2, is DSGVTQTPKHLITATGQRVTLRCSPRSGDLSVYWYQQSLDQGLQFLIQYYNGEERAKGNILERFSAQQFPDLHSELNLSSLELGDSALYFCASSSGLAGAMNTGELFFGEGSRLTVL.